This TCR beta chain is from a study of cytomegalovirus exposure and HLA in healthy donors. Study overall: Of about 400 genotyped donors, around 76% clustered with self-reported Caucasian donors. General study results and limits: By a later analysis, the bulk of CMV-associated TCR beta chains appeared HLA-restricted. In a later analysis, V- and J-gene trimming of beta chains associated with a DCLRE1C missense variant, replicated independently. It was in a later analysis that TCR association rates were seen to vary by HLA locus, highest for DRB1 and lowest for HLA-C.

With regard to this clone: Antigen specificity is unknown.

13 Jbeta primers and 60 Vbeta primers were used for the PCR. TCRdb's copy holds only in-frame clones and misses some; the assay was immunoSEQ multiplex PCR. The table shows roughly 180,000 clones, with roughly 80% occurring only once. CDR1 and CDR2 from the germline V gene are SGDLS and YYNGEE. J gave up 6 bases and V 2 bases, and 9 bases lay outside the gene matches. The CDR3 is 16 residues long. Sequenced material: PBMCs. The genes are TRBV9 and TRBJ2-3; TRBD2 aligns across 10 bases. This clonotype was sampled from a man younger than 30 in good health and CMV-seronegative. Written as DNA, the CDR3 is TGTGCCAGCAGCGTTAGCGGAGCGGGAGGGAAGGATACGCAGTATTTT. This translates into CASSVSGAGGKDTQYF.